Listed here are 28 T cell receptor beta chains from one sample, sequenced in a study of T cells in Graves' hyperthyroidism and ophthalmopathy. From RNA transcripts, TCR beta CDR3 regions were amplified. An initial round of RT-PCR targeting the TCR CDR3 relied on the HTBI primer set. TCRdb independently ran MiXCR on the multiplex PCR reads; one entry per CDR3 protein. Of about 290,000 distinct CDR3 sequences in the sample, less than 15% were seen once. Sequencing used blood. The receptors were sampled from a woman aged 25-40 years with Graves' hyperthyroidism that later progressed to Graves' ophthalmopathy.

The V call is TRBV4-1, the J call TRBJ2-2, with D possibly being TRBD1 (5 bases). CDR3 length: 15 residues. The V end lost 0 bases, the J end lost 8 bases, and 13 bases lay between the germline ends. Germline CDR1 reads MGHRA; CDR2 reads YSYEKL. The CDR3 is CASSQDLRVWGELFF. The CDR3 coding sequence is TGCGCCAGCAGCCAAGATCTCAGGGTCTGGGGGGAGCTGTTTTTT.

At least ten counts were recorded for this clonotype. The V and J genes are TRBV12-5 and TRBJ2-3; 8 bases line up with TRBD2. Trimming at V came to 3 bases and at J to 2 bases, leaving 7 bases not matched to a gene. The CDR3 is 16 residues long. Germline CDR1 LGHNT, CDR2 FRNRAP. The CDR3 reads CASGFAAGGYTDTQYF. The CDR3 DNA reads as TGTGCTAGTGGTTTTGCTGCGGGAGGATACACAGATACGCAGTATTTT.

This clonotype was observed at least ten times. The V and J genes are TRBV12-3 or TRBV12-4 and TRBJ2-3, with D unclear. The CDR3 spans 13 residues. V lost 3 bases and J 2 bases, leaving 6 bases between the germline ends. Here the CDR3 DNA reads TGTGCCAGCAGTTTTAGATTCACAGATACGCAGTATTTT. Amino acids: CASSFRFTDTQYF.

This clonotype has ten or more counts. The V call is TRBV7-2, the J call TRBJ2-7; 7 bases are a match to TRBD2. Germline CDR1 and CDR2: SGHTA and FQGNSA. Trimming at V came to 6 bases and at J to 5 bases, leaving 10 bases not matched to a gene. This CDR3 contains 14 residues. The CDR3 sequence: CASRKREVSNEQYF. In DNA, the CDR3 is TGTGCCAGCAGAAAACGGGAGGTCAGCAACGAGCAGTACTTC.

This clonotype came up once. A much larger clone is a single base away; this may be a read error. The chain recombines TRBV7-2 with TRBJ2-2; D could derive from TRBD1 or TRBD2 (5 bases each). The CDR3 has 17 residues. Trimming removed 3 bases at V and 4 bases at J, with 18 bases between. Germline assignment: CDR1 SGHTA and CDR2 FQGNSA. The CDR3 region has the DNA TGTGCCAGCAGCTTGCTACAGAGAATGGGGGTCACCGGGGAGCTGTTTTTT. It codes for CASSLLQRMGVTGELFF.

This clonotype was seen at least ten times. CDR3 coding DNA: TGTGCCATTACCCACCCCATATCCTACGAGCAGTACTTC. It yields the protein CAITHPISYEQYF. This sequence joins TRBV28 and TRBJ2-7; no firm D call. The CDR3 is 13 amino acids. V lost 10 bases and J 1 base, leaving 14 bases between the germline ends. The germline V gene has CDR1 MDHEN and CDR2 SYDVKM.

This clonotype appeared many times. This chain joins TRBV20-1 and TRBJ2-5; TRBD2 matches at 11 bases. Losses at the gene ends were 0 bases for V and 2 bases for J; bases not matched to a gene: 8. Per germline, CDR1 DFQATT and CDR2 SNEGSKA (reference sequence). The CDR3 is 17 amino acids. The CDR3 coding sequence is TGCAGTGCTAGAGATCGGTTACGACTAGCGGGGCAAGAGACCCAGTACTTC. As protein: CSARDRLRLAGQETQYF.

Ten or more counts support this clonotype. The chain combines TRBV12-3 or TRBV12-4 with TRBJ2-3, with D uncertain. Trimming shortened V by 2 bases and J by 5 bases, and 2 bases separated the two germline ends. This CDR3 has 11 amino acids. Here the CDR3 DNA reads TGTGCCAGCAGTTTAAGAGATACGCAGTATTTT. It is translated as CASSLRDTQYF.

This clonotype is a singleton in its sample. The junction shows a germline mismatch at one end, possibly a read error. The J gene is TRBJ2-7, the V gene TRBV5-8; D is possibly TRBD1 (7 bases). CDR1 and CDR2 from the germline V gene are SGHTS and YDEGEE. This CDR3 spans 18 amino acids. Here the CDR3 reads CASSFGGGYRTSSYEQYF. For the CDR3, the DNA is TGCGCCAGCAGCTTCGGAGGGGGCTACAGGACCAGCTCCTACGAGCAGTACTTC.

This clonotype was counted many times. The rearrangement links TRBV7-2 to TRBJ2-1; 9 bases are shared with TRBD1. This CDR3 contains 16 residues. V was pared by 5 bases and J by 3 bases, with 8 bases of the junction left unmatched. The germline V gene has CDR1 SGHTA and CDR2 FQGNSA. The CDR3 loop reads CASSRTGQGIYNEQFF. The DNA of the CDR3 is TGTGCCAGCAGCAGAACGGGACAGGGTATCTACAATGAGCAGTTCTTC.

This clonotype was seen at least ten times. In DNA form, the CDR3 reads TGCGCCAGCAGCTTCGACCCGGACGGTTACGAGCAGTACTTC. The encoded protein is CASSFDPDGYEQYF. The chain uses TRBV5-1 and TRBJ2-7; D unresolved. The ends were cut back, 2 bases at V and 4 bases at J, with 13 bases in the middle. CDR1 and CDR2 from the germline V gene are SGHRS and YFSETQ. This CDR3 spans 14 amino acids.

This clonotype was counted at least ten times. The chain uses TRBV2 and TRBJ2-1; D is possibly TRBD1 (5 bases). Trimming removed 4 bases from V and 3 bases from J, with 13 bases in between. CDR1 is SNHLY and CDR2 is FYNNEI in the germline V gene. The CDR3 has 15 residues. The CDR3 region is CASSGRQFLYNEQFF. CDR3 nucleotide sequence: TGTGCCAGCAGTGGAAGACAGTTTCTCTACAATGAGCAGTTCTTC.

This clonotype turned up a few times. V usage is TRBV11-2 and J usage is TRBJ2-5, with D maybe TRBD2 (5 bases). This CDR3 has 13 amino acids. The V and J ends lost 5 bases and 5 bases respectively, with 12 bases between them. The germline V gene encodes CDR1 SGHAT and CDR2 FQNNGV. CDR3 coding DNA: TGTGCCAGCAGCGATGGACTGCGGGAGACCCAGTACTTC. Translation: CASSDGLRETQYF. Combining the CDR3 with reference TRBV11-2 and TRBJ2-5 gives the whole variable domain EAGVAQSPRYKIIEKRQSVAFWCNPISGHATLYWYQQILGQGPKLLIQFQNNGVVDDSQLPKDRFSAERLKGVDSTLKIQPAKLEDSAVYLCASSDGLRETQYFGPGTRLLVL.

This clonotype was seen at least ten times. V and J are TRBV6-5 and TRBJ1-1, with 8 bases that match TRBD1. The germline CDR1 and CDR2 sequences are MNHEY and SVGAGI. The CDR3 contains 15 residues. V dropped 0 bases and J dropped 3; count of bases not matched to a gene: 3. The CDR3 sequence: CASSYSQGVDTEAFF. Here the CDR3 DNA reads TGTGCCAGCAGTTACTCACAGGGGGTGGACACTGAAGCTTTCTTT.

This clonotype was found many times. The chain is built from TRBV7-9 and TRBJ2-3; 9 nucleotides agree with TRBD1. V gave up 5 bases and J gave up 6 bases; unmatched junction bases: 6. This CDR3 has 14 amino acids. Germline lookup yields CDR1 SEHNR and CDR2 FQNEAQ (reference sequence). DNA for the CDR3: TGTGCCAGCAGCCTAGGGACAGGGCCCGATACGCAGTATTTT. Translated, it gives CASSLGTGPDTQYF.

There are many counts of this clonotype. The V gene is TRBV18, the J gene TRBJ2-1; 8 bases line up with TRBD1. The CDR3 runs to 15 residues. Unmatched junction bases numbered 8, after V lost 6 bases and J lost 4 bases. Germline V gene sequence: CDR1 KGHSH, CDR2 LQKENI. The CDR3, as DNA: TGTGCCAGCTCCCTAGGGACAGGACTATACAATGAGCAGTTCTTC. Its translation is CASSLGTGLYNEQFF.

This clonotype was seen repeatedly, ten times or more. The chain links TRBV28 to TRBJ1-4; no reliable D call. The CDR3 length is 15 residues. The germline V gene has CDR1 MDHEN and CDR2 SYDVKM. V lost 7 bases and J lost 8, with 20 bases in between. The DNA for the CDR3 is TGTGCCAGCACCACCTTGGGGATCCGAGGAGAAAAACTGTTTTTT. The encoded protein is CASTTLGIRGEKLFF.

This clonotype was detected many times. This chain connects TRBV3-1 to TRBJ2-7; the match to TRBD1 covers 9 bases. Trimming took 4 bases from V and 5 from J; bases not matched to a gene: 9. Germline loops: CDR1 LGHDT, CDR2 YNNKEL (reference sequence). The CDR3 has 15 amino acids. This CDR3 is CASSPVTGGKDEQYF. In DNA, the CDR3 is TGTGCCAGCAGCCCCGTGACAGGGGGTAAGGACGAGCAGTACTTC.

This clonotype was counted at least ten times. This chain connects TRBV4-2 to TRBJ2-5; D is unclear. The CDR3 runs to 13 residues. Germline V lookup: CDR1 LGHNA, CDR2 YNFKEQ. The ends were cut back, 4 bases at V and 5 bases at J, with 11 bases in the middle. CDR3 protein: CASSREKWETQYF. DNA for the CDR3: TGTGCCAGCAGCCGGGAAAAGTGGGAGACCCAGTACTTC.

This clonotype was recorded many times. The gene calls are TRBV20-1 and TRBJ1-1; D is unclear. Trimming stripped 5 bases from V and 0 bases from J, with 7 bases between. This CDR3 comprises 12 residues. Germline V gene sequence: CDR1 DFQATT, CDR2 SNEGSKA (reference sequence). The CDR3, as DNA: TGCAGTGCTCGTAAGATGAACACTGAAGCTTTCTTT. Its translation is CSARKMNTEAFF.

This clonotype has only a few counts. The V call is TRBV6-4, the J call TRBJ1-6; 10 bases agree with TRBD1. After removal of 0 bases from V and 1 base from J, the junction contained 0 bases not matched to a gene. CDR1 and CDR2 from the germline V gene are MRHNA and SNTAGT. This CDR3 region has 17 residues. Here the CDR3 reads CASSDSGQGSYNSPLHF. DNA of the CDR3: TGTGCCAGCAGTGACTCGGGACAGGGGTCCTATAATTCACCCCTCCACTTT.

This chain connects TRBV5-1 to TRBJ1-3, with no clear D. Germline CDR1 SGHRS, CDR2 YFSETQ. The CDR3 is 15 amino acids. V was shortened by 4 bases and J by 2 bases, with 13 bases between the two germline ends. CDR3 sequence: CASSLDGSTGNTIYF. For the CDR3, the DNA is TGCGCCAGCAGCCTGGACGGCTCAACTGGAAACACCATATATTTT.

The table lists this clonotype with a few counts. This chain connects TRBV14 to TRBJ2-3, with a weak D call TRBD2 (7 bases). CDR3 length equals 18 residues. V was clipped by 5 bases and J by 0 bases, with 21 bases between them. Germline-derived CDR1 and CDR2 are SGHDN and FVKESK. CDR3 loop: CASSGWDMVSGSTDTQYF. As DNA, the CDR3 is TGTGCCAGCAGCGGATGGGACATGGTTAGCGGGAGCACAGATACGCAGTATTTT. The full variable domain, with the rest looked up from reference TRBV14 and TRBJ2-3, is EAGVTQFPSHSVIEKGQTVTLRCDPISGHDNLYWYRRVMGKEIKFLLHFVKESKQDESGMPNNRFLAERTGGTYSTLKVQPAELEDSGVYFCASSGWDMVSGSTDTQYFGPGTRLTVL.

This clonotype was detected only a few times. This chain's CDR3 is CASSYGQGKNIQYF. DNA for the CDR3: TGTGCCAGCAGTTACGGACAGGGGAAAAACATTCAGTACTTC. This sequence joins TRBV6-5 and TRBJ2-4; 9 nucleotides align to TRBD1. The CDR3 contains 14 residues. Germline V gene sequence: CDR1 MNHEY, CDR2 SVGAGI. Trimming cost V 2 bases and J 4 bases; bases outside gene matches: 0.

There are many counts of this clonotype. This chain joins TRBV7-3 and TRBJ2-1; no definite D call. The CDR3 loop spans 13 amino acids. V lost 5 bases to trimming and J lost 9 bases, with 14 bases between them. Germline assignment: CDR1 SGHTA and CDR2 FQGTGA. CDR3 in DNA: TGTGCCAGCAGCCCAGCCACTGGGCTTGAGCAGTTCTTC. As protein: CASSPATGLEQFF.

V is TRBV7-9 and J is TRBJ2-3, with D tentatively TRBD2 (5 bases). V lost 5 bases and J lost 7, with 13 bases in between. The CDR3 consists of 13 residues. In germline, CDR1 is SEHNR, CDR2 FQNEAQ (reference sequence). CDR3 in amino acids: CASSLGLTNTQYF. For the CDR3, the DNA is TGTGCCAGCAGCCTTGGACTGACTAATACGCAGTATTTT.

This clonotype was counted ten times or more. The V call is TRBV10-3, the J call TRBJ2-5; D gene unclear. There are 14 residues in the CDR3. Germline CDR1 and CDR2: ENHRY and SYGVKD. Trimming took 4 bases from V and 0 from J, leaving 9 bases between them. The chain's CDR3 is CAISGIRDQETQYF. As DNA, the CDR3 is TGTGCCATCAGTGGGATCCGGGACCAAGAGACCCAGTACTTC.

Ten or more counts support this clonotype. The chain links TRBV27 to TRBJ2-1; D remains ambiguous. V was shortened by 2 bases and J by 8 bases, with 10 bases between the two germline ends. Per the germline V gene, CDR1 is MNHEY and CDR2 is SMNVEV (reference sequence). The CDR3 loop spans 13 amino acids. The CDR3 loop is CASSLGLHDEQFF. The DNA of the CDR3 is TGTGCCAGCAGTTTAGGGTTACACGATGAGCAGTTCTTC.